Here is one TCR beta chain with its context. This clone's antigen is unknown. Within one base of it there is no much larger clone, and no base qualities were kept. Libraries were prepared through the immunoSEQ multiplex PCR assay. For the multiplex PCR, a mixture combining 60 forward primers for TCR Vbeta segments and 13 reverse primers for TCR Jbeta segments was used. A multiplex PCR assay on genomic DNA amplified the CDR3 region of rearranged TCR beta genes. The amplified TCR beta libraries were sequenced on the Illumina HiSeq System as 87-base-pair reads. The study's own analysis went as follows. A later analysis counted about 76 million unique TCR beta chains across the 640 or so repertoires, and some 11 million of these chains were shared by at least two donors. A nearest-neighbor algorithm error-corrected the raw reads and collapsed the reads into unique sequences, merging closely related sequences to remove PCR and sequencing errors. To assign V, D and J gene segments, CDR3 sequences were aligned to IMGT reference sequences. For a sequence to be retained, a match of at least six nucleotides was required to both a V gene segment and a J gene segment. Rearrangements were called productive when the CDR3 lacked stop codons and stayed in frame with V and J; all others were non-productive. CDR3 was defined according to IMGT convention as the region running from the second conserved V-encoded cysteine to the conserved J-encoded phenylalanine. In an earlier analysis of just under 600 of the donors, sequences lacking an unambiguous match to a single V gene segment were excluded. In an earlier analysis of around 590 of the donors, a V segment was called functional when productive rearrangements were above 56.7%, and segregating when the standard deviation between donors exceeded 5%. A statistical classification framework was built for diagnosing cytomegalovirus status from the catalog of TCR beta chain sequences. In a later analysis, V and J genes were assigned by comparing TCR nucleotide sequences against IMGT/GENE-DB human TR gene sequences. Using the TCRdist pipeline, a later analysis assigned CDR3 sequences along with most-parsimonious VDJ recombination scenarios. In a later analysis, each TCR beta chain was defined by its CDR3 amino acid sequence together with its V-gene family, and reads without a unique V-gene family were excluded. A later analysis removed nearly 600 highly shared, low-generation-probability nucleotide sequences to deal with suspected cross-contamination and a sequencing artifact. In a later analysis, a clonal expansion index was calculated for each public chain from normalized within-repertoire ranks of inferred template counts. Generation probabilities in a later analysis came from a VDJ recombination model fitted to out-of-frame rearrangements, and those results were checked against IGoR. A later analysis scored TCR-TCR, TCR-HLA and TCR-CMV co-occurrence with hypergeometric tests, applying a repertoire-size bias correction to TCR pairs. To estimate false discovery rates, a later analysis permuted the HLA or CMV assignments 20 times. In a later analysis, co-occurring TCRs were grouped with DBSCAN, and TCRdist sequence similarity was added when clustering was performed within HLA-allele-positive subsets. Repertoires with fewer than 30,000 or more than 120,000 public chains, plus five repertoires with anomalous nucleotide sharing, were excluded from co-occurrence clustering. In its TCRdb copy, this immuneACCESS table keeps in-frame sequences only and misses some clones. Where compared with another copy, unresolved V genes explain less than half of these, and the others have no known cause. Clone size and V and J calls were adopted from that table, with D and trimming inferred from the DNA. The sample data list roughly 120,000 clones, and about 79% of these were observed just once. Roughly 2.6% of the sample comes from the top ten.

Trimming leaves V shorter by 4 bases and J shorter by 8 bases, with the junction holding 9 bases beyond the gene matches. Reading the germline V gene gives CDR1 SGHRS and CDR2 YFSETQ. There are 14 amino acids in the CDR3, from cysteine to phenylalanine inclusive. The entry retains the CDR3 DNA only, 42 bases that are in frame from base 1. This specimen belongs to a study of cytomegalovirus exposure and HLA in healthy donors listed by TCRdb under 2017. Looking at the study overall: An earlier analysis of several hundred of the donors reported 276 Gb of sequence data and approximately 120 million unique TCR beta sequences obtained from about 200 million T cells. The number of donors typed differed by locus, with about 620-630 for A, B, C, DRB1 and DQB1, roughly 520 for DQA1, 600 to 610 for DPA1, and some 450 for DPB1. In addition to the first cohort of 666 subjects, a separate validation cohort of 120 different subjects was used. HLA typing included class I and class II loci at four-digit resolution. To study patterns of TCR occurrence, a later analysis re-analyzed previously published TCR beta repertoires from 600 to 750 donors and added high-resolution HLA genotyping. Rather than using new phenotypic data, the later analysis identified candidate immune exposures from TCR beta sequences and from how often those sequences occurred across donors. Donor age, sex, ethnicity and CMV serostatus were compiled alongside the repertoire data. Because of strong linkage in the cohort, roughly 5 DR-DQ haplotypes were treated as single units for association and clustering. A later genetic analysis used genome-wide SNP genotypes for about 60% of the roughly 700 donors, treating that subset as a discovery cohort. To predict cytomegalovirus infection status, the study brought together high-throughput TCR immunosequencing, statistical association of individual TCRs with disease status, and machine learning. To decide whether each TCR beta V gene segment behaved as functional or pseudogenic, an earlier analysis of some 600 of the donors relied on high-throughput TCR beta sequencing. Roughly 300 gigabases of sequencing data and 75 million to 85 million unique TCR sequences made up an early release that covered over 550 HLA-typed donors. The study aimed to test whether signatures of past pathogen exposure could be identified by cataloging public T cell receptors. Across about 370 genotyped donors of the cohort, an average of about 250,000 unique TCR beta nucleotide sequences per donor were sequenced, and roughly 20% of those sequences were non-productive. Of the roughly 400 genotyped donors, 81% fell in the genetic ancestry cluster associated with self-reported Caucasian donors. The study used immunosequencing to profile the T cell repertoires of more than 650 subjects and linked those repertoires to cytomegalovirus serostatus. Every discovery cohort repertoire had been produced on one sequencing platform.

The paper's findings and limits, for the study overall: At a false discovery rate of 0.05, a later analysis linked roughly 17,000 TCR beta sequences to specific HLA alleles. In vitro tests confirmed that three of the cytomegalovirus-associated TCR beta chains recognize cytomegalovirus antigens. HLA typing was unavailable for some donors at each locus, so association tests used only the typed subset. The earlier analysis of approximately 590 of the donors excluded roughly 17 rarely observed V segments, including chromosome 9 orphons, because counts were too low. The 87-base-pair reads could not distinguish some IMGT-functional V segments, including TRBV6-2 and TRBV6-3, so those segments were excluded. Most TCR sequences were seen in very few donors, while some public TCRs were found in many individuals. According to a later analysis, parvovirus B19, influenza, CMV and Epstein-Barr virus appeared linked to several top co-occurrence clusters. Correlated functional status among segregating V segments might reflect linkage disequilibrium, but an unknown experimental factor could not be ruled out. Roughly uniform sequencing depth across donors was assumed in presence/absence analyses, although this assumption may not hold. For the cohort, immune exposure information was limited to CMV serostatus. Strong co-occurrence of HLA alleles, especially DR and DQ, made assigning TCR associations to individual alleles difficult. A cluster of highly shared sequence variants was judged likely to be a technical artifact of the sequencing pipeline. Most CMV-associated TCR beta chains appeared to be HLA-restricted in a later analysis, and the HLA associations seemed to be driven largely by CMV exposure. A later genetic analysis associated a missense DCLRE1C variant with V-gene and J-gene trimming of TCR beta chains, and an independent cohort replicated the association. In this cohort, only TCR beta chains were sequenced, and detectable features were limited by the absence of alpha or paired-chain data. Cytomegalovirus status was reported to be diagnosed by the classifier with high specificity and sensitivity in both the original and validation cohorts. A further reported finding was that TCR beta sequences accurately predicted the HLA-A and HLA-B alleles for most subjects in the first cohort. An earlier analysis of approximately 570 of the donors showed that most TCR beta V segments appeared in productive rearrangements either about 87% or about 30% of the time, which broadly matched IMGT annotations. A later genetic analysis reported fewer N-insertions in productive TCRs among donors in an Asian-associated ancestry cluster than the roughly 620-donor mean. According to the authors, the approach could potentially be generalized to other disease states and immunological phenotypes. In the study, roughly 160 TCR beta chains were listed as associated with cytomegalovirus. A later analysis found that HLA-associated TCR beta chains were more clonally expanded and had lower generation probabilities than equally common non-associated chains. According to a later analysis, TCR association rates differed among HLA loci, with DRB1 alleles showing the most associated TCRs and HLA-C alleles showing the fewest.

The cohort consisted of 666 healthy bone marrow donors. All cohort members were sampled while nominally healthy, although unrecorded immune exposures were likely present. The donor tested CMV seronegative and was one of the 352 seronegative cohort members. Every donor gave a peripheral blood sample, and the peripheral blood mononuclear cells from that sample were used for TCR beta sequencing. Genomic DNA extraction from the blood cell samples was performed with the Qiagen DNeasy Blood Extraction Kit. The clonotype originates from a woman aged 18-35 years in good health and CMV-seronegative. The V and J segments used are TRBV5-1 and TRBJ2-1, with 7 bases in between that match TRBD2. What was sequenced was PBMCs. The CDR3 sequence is CASSLTSPFDEQFF. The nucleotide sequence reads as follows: TGCGCCAGCAGCCTGACTAGCCCCTTCGATGAGCAGTTCTTC.